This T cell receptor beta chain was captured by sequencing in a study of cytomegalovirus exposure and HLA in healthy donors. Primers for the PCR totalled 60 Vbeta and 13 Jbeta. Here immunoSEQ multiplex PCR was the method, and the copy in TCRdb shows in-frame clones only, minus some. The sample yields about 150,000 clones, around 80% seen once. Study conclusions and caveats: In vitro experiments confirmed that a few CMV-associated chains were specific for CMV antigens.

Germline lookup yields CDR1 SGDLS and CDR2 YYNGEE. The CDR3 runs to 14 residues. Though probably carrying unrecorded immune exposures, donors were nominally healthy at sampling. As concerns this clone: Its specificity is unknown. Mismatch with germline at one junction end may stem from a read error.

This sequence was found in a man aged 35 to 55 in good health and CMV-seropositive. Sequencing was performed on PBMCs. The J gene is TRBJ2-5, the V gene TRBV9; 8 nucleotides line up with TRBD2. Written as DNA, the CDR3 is TGTACCAGCGGCCCGGGAGGGAGAAAAGAGACCCAGTACTTC. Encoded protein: CTSGPGGRKETQYF.